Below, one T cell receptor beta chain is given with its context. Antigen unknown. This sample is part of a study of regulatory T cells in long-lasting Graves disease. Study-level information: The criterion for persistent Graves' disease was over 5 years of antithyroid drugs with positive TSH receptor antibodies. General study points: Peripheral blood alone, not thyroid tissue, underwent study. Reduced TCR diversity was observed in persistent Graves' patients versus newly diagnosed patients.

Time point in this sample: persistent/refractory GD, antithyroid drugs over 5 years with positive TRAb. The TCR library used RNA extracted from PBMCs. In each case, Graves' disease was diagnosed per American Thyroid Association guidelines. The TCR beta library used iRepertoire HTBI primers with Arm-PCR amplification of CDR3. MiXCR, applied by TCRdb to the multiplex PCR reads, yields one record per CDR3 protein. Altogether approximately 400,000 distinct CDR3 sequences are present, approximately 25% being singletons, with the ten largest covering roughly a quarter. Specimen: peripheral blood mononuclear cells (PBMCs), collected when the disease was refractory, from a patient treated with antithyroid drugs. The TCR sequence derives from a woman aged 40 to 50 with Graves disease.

The CDR3 sequence is CASSHAGELFF. The CDR3 DNA is TGTGCCAGCAGTCATGCCGGGGAGCTGTTTTTT. The chain combines TRBV6-1 with TRBJ2-2, with D hard to call. This CDR3 is 11 amino acids long. Germline lookup yields CDR1 MNHNS and CDR2 SASEGT. V gave up 5 bases and J gave up 6 bases, with 4 bases separating them.